The 24 T cell receptor beta chains listed next were all sequenced from one sample in a study of long-term antiretroviral therapy in people with HIV. immunoSEQ v3.0 was run at survey level. Measured with immunoSEQ multiplex PCR; TCRdb has only the in-frame clones, and not every one. The data hold roughly 30,000 clones, with 85% to 95% observed a single time. The sequencing used unsorted PBMCs, collected 5.3 years after starting antiretroviral therapy. The receptor set was obtained from a middle-aged man with HIV.

This clone was recorded once. CDR3 in amino acids: CSAREQGWQYF. The DNA of the CDR3 is TGCAGTGCTAGAGAACAGGGATGGCAGTACTTC. The chain carries TRBV20-1 and TRBJ2-7, with D possibly matching TRBD1 (6 bases). The CDR3 is made up of 11 amino acids. V was shortened by 0 bases and J by 9 bases, with 9 bases between the two germline ends. Germline values: CDR1 DFQATT, CDR2 SNEGSKA (reference sequence).

This clone was seen more than once but under ten times. The genes are TRBV5-1 and TRBJ2-2; D may be TRBD2 (6 bases). Trimming took 2 bases from V and 5 from J, leaving 10 bases between them. CDR1 is SGHRS, CDR2 YFSETQ, per germline. CDR3 length: 14 residues. The CDR3 protein is CASSLSSGTGELFF. The CDR3 coding sequence is TGCGCCAGCAGCTTAAGTAGCGGTACCGGGGAGCTGTTTTTT.

This chain connects TRBV7-2 to TRBJ2-3; D gene ambiguous. The CDR3 is made up of 14 amino acids. V lost 1 base, J lost 0 bases, and 5 bases lay in between. Looked up from germline, CDR1 is SGHTA and CDR2 is FQGNSA. The CDR3, as DNA: TGTGCCAGCAGCTTAGGGCTCAGCACAGATACGCAGTATTTT. It codes for CASSLGLSTDTQYF.

V is TRBV27 and J is TRBJ2-1, with D perhaps TRBD1 or TRBD2 (5 bases each). The germline V gene encodes CDR1 MNHEY and CDR2 SMNVEV (reference sequence). The V end lost 4 bases, the J end lost 7 bases, and 14 bases lay between the germline ends. This CDR3 contains 14 residues. CDR3 region: CASSSQDRGNEQFF. CDR3 coding DNA: TGTGCCAGCAGTTCCCAAGACAGAGGGAATGAGCAGTTCTTC.

The chain employs TRBV6-6 and TRBJ2-1; perhaps TRBD2 as D (5 bases). The CDR3 is made up of 15 amino acids. Germline CDR1 is MNHNY and CDR2 is SVGAGI (reference sequence). V dropped 2 bases and J dropped 0 bases, with 8 bases sitting between them. CDR3 DNA sequence: TGTGCCAGCAGTTACGGGGAGAGCTCCTACAATGAGCAGTTCTTC. Its translation is CASSYGESSYNEQFF.

V and J are TRBV7-4 and TRBJ1-4, with D perhaps matching TRBD1 (5 bases). V was cut by 7 bases and J by 7 bases, with 19 bases left in between. The germline CDR1 and CDR2 sequences are SGHVT and SQSDAQ. The CDR3 sequence is 15 residues long. CDR3 sequence (DNA): TGTGCCAGCACCCCTCGGGAAGGGGTTGGTGAAAAACTGTTTTTT. Protein product: CASTPREGVGEKLFF.

The chain couples TRBV7-2 to TRBJ2-2; tentative D call: TRBD2 (5 bases). This CDR3 has 15 amino acids. Germline V lookup: CDR1 SGHTA, CDR2 FQGNSA. V was trimmed by 1 base and J by 4 bases, leaving 10 bases between them. The CDR3 is CASSLGSAGTGELFF. In DNA, the CDR3 is TGTGCCAGCAGCTTAGGGAGCGCGGGCACCGGGGAGCTGTTTTTT.

V is TRBV30 and J is TRBJ1-5; a weak D match, TRBD1 (5 bases). In germline, CDR1 is GTSNPN, CDR2 SVGIG (reference sequence). The V and J ends lost 2 bases and 5 bases respectively, with 7 bases between them. The CDR3 loop spans 12 amino acids. Here the CDR3 reads CAWSLGDQPQHF. The CDR3 DNA reads TGTGCCTGGAGTTTGGGGGATCAGCCCCAGCATTTT. Drawing the rest from reference TRBV30 and TRBJ1-5, the complete variable domain is SQTIHQWPATLVQPVGSPLSLECTVEGTSNPNLYWYRQAAGRGLQLLFYSVGIGQISSEVPQNLSASRPQDRQFILSSKKLLLSDSGFYLCAWSLGDQPQHFGDGTRLSIL.

The rearrangement uses TRBV6-1 and TRBJ1-6; D uncertain. The CDR3 has 18 residues. Germline-derived CDR1 and CDR2 are MNHNS and SASEGT. V lost 4 bases and J lost 0, with 16 bases in between. This CDR3 is CASSGGGSVGSYNSPLHF. CDR3 DNA: TGTGCCAGCAGTGGGGGAGGGTCGGTGGGCTCCTATAATTCACCCCTCCACTTT.

In DNA, the CDR3 is TGTGCCAGCACTGACTGGACAGGGGACTCCTACGAGCAGTACTTC. It codes for CASTDWTGDSYEQYF. The genes are TRBV27 and TRBJ2-7; 9 positions agree with TRBD1. Per the germline V gene, CDR1 is MNHEY and CDR2 is SMNVEV (reference sequence). The junction had 7 bases not matched to a gene; V was cut back by 7 bases and J by 0 bases. The CDR3 has 15 amino acids.

This chain links TRBV21-1 with TRBJ1-1. TRBV21-1 is a listed pseudogene. This CDR3 contains 14 residues. CDR3 DNA: TGTGCCAGCAGCAAAAGAGGATCGAACACTGAAGCTTTCTTT. Its translation is CASSKRGSNTEAFF.

This rearrangement joins TRBV19 to TRBJ1-1; D ambiguous. The V end lost 4 bases, the J end lost 2 bases, and 17 bases lay between the germline ends. CDR1 and CDR2 from the germline V gene are LNHDA and SQIVND (reference sequence). The CDR3 has 16 amino acids. The CDR3 nucleotides read TGTGCCAGTAGTAAGAATCCAGGAAGGGTTAACACTGAAGCTTTCTTT. Residues: CASSKNPGRVNTEAFF.

The rearrangement uses TRBV6-1 and TRBJ1-1; D remains ambiguous. The CDR3 sequence is 18 residues long. The germline V gene has CDR1 MNHNS and CDR2 SASEGT. V gave up 4 bases and J gave up 2 bases, with 23 bases separating them. The CDR3 protein is CASSAGSRARTRNTEAFF. The CDR3 DNA follows: TGTGCCAGCAGTGCGGGAAGCCGAGCACGGACGAGAAACACTGAAGCTTTCTTT.

The chain carries TRBV7-8 and TRBJ1-1; possible D gene TRBD1, 5 bases. The CDR3 loop spans 11 amino acids. V was pared by 3 bases and J by 8 bases, with 7 bases between. Per germline, CDR1 SGHVS and CDR2 FQNEAQ. Here the CDR3 reads CASSFDREAFF. CDR3 nucleotides: TGTGCCAGCAGCTTCGACAGAGAAGCTTTCTTT.

This clone was picked up one time. The CDR3 DNA sequence: TGTGCCAGCAGCCTGTCGGCAGGGGGAGGAAACACCATATATTTT. Translation gives CASSLSAGGGNTIYF. This chain uses TRBV11-3 with TRBJ1-3; 7 bases fit TRBD1. The V segment lost 5 bases and the J segment 4 bases; nucleotides outside the gene matches: 8. Germline CDR1 is SGHNT and CDR2 is YENEEA. The CDR3 has 15 amino acids.

The rearrangement uses TRBV28 and TRBJ1-2; TRBD1 is a possible D gene (6 bases). Germline lookup yields CDR1 MDHEN and CDR2 SYDVKM. V gave up 1 base and J gave up 4 bases, with 16 bases separating them. CDR3 length: 16 residues. The CDR3: CASSLLSRGRSYGYTF. Written as DNA, the CDR3 is TGTGCCAGCAGTTTATTATCCAGGGGTCGGAGCTATGGCTACACCTTC.

This chain connects TRBV6-4 to TRBJ1-2, with a possible D match to TRBD1 (5 bases). The CDR3 runs 14 residues. Germline V CDR1 and CDR2: MRHNA, SNTAGT. V was pared by 0 bases and J by 4 bases, with 9 bases between. The CDR3 DNA is TGTGCCAGCAGTGACTCAACAGACAGCTATGGCTACACCTTC. This encodes CASSDSTDSYGYTF.

The rearrangement joins TRBV5-1 to TRBJ2-1, with a tentative D call TRBD2 (5 bases). V gave up 4 bases and J gave up 6 bases, with 20 bases separating them. Germline CDR1 reads SGHRS; CDR2 reads YFSETQ. The CDR3 extends over 16 amino acids. CDR3 in amino acids: CASSHLTAEVTNEQFF. Here the CDR3 DNA reads TGCGCCAGCAGCCACCTAACAGCGGAGGTAACCAATGAGCAGTTCTTC.

The V gene is TRBV4-3, the J gene TRBJ1-1; a weak D match, TRBD1 (5 bases). The CDR3 is 15 residues long. V lost 1 base and J lost 2, with 11 bases in between. Germline V lookup: CDR1 LGHNA, CDR2 YSLEER. The CDR3 coding sequence is TGCGCCAGCAGCCAAGTTGGGGGAGTTAACACTGAAGCTTTCTTT. Its protein product is CASSQVGGVNTEAFF.

J is TRBJ2-1 and V is TRBV20-1; no firm D call. V was pared by 6 bases and J by 3 bases, with 3 bases between. This CDR3 region has 10 residues. CDR1 is DFQATT, CDR2 SNEGSKA, per germline (reference sequence). CDR3 protein: CSAIYNEQFF. The CDR3 DNA reads TGCAGTGCAATCTACAATGAGCAGTTCTTC.

The J gene is TRBJ1-5, the V gene TRBV6-6; D is uncertain. This CDR3 is 11 amino acids long. Germline CDR1 is MNHNY and CDR2 is SVGAGI (reference sequence). The V and J ends lost 6 bases and 10 bases respectively, with 10 bases between them. The CDR3 DNA follows: TGTGCCAGCAGAATCGACGGACCCCAGCATTTT. Its protein product is CASRIDGPQHF.

The V and J genes are TRBV7-6 and TRBJ2-7; D is possibly TRBD1 (6 bases). Trimming took 5 bases from V and 7 from J, leaving 15 bases between them. Germline V lookup: CDR1 SGHVS, CDR2 FNYEAQ. This CDR3 contains 13 residues. The CDR3 is CASSRDKREEQYF. For the CDR3, the DNA is TGTGCCAGCAGCAGGGACAAGCGTGAGGAGCAGTACTTC.

Only one count was recorded for this clone. The chain carries TRBV5-5 and TRBJ2-4; D is perhaps TRBD1 (6 bases). V lost 0 bases, J lost 6 bases, and 13 bases lay in between. Germline CDR1 is SGHKS and CDR2 is YYEKEE (reference sequence). The CDR3 runs 15 residues. The CDR3 DNA reads as TGTGCCAGCAGCTTGGGCGCAGGGGTCGGAAACATTCAGTACTTC. Protein product: CASSLGAGVGNIQYF.

This clone was recorded once. The chain has TRBV4-3 and TRBJ1-3; TRBD1 aligns across 9 bases. Germline V gene sequence: CDR1 LGHNA, CDR2 YSLEER. With V trimmed by 1 base and J by 7 bases, 5 bases remained unmatched. There are 15 residues in the CDR3. The DNA for the CDR3 is TGCGCCAGCAGCCAAGGCTCAACAGGGGGCAACACCATATATTTT. Its translation is CASSQGSTGGNTIYF.